Below are 31 T cell receptor beta chains sequenced from a single sample in a study of Graves' ophthalmopathy and Graves' hyperthyroidism. Using RNA transcripts, the TCR beta CDR3 regions were amplified. An initial RT-PCR round employing HTBI primers preceded a second-round multiplex PCR. One entry per CDR3 protein results from TCRdb running MiXCR on the multiplex PCR reads. The data show about 400,000 distinct CDR3 sequences, about 18% seen once. Sequencing used peripheral blood. The receptor set was obtained from a woman aged 18-29 years with Graves' ophthalmopathy.

The table lists this clonotype with many counts. The chain combines TRBV24-1 with TRBJ2-2, with 7 positions matching TRBD2. CDR3 length equals 15 residues. Looked up from germline, CDR1 is KGHDR and CDR2 is SFDVKD. V shed 4 bases and J 5 bases; nucleotides not matched to a gene: 6. CDR3 DNA: TGTGCCACCAGTGACCCTTCGGGACTAACCGGGGAGCTGTTTTTT. This translates into CATSDPSGLTGELFF.

This clonotype has a count of ten or more. This rearrangement joins TRBV29-1 to TRBJ1-1; D is unclear. The germline gives CDR1 SQVTM, CDR2 ANQGSEA. V lost 4 bases and J 1 base, leaving 10 bases between the germline ends. The CDR3 is 13 residues long. CDR3 nucleotides: TGCAGCGTTGTCGAAGTACAGAACACTGAAGCTTTCTTT. This codes for CSVVEVQNTEAFF.

The V and J genes are TRBV2 and TRBJ2-2; unclear D gene. CDR3 length equals 16 residues. The germline gives CDR1 SNHLY, CDR2 FYNNEI. V was trimmed by 0 bases and J by 7 bases, leaving 15 bases between them. This chain's CDR3 is CASSEASDGPYGELFF. DNA of the CDR3: TGTGCCAGCAGTGAAGCGAGTGACGGACCCTACGGGGAGCTGTTTTTT. The full variable domain, with the rest looked up from reference TRBV2 and TRBJ2-2, is EPEVTQTPSHQVTQMGQEVILRCVPISNHLYFYWYRQILGQKVEFLVSFYNNEISEKSEIFDDQFSVERPDGSNFTLKIRSTKLEDSAMYFCASSEASDGPYGELFFGEGSRLTVL.

This clonotype came up many times. The rearrangement links TRBV3-1 to TRBJ2-7; 7 positions match TRBD2. Trimming removed 2 bases from V and 6 bases from J; junction bases left unmatched: 10. Germline V CDR1 and CDR2: LGHDT, YNNKEL (reference sequence). The CDR3 has 15 amino acids. The CDR3 loop is CASSQIKGGRVEQYF. CDR3 sequence (DNA): TGTGCCAGCAGCCAAATTAAGGGCGGGAGAGTCGAGCAGTACTTC.

Many counts were recorded for this clonotype. The genes are TRBV6-5 and TRBJ1-2, with D hard to call. Germline V gene data show CDR1 as MNHEY and CDR2 as SVGAGI. The CDR3 totals 15 residues. Trimming pared 4 bases from V and 6 bases from J, leaving 18 bases between. CDR3 residues: CASSSRAGSLDGYTF. CDR3 DNA: TGTGCCAGCAGTTCACGGGCGGGGTCGTTGGATGGCTACACCTTC.

This clonotype was picked up many times. At one end the junction does not follow the germline gene, possibly because of a read error. V and J are TRBV6-1 and TRBJ1-2; D is perhaps TRBD1 (5 bases). This CDR3 comprises 15 residues. Germline V gives CDR1 MNHNS, CDR2 SASEGT. In nucleotides, the CDR3 is TGTGCCAGCAGCGAAGCAGGGACGGAGAGCTATGGCTACACCTTC. This translates into CASSEAGTESYGYTF.

Many counts were recorded for this clonotype. The rearrangement joins TRBV4-1 to TRBJ1-6, with 7 bases that match TRBD1. The V gene end was trimmed by 5 bases and the J gene end by 6 bases; junction bases not matched to a gene: 10. The CDR3 covers 16 residues. From germline, CDR1 is MGHRA and CDR2 YSYEKL. CDR3 protein: CASSNQGGSSNSPLHF. As DNA, the CDR3 is TGCGCCAGCAGCAATCAGGGGGGGTCTTCTAATTCACCCCTCCACTTT.

This clonotype has ten or more counts. The V call is TRBV2, the J call TRBJ2-7; TRBD2 agrees at 9 bases. The CDR3 contains 16 residues. Looked up from germline, CDR1 is SNHLY and CDR2 is FYNNEI. The J segment lost 4 bases and the V segment lost 6 bases, leaving 13 bases of the junction unmatched. In DNA form, the CDR3 reads TGTGCCAGCAGCGCGCCGGGACTAGCAGCCTATTACGAGCAGTACTTC. Protein product: CASSAPGLAAYYEQYF.

The sample holds many counts of this clonotype. Here the CDR3 reads CASSLTPRSSGNTIYF. Written as DNA, the CDR3 is TGTGCCAGCAGCTTAACGCCAAGGAGCTCTGGAAACACCATATATTTT. This chain links TRBV7-3 with TRBJ1-3; no definite D call. The CDR3 is 16 residues long. V lost 0 bases to trimming and J lost 0 bases, with 9 bases between them. The germline CDR1 and CDR2 sequences are SGHTA and FQGTGA. Full variable domain (missing parts from reference TRBV7-3 and TRBJ1-3): GAGVSQTPSNKVTEKGKYVELRCDPISGHTALYWYRQSLGQGPEFLIYFQGTGAADDSGLPNDRFFAVRPEGSVSTLKIQRTERGDSAVYLCASSLTPRSSGNTIYFGEGSWLTVV.

This clonotype was recorded at least ten times. V usage is TRBV12-3 or TRBV12-4 and J usage is TRBJ1-2, with D possibly being TRBD1 (5 bases). V was clipped by 5 bases and J by 2 bases, with 12 bases between them. The CDR3 has 14 residues. The CDR3 sequence is CASSPPGENYGYTF. The CDR3 DNA reads TGTGCCAGCAGTCCGCCGGGGGAGAACTATGGCTACACCTTC.

At least ten counts were recorded for this clonotype. The V and J genes are TRBV27 and TRBJ1-5, with no clear D. Germline V gives CDR1 MNHEY, CDR2 SMNVEV (reference sequence). The CDR3 has 14 amino acids. Deletions cut 0 bases from V and 3 bases from J, with 6 bases between. The CDR3 loop is CASSLSPSNQPQHF. The CDR3 bases are TGTGCCAGCAGTTTATCCCCCTCCAATCAGCCCCAGCATTTT.

This clonotype was seen many times. In DNA, the CDR3 is TGTGCCAGCAGCCAAGTGGTTGGGGGCTCGGGAGGAAACACCATATATTTT. Its translation: CASSQVVGGSGGNTIYF. V is TRBV3-1 and J is TRBJ1-3; a possible D gene is TRBD1 (6 bases). Per the germline V gene, CDR1 is LGHDT and CDR2 is YNNKEL (reference sequence). V was clipped by 1 base and J by 4 bases, with 17 bases between them. CDR3 length: 17 amino acids.

This clonotype was picked up many times. The chain is built from TRBV28 and TRBJ1-6; the match to TRBD1 covers 8 bases. CDR3 length equals 16 residues. Germline V gene lookup returns CDR1 MDHEN and CDR2 SYDVKM. The junction had 10 bases not matched to a gene; V was cut back by 6 bases and J by 6 bases. As DNA, the CDR3 is TGTGCCAGCAGCGCCAGGACAGGGATCGGTAATTCACCCCTCCACTTT. Protein sequence: CASSARTGIGNSPLHF.

This clonotype was observed at least ten times. The chain joins TRBV14 to TRBJ1-2; 8 bases map to TRBD1. The CDR3 covers 18 residues. The ends lost 5 bases at V and 7 bases at J; junction bases unmatched: 21. Per germline, CDR1 SGHDN and CDR2 FVKESK. The CDR3 is CASSARMGDRGSTGGYTF. The CDR3 DNA is TGTGCCAGCAGCGCCCGAATGGGTGACAGGGGATCCACGGGTGGCTACACCTTC.

This clonotype has ten or more counts. The chain uses TRBV5-8 and TRBJ2-3; D is ambiguous. The CDR3 contains 13 residues. Germline loops: CDR1 SGHTS, CDR2 YDEGEE. Between the trimmed V and J ends, which lost 1 base and 2 bases, there was a span of 5 bases. The CDR3 is CASSLRDTDTQYF. CDR3 nucleotide sequence: TGTGCCAGCAGCTTGAGAGACACAGATACGCAGTATTTT. The whole variable domain, filled in from reference TRBV5-8 and TRBJ2-3, reads EAGVTQSPTHLIKTRGQQATLRCSPISGHTSVYWYQQALGLGLQFLLWYDEGEERNRGNFPPRFSGRQFPNYSSELNVNALELEDSALYLCASSLRDTDTQYFGPGTRLTVL.

This clonotype was found a few times. This sequence joins TRBV28 and TRBJ2-7; D unclear. The CDR3 has 14 residues. Germline-derived CDR1 and CDR2 are MDHEN and SYDVKM. V was pared by 6 bases and J by 3 bases, with 15 bases between. CDR3 DNA: TGTGCCAGCAGGAGAACACGTGGGGTCTACGAGCAGTACTTC. This gives the protein CASRRTRGVYEQYF.

The J gene is TRBJ1-6, the V gene TRBV5-1, with D possibly matching TRBD1 (6 bases). This CDR3 comprises 15 residues. V lost 4 bases and J lost 0, with 8 bases in between. From germline, CDR1 is SGHRS and CDR2 YFSETQ. DNA of the CDR3: TGCGCCAGCAGCCGGGACATCTCCTATAATTCACCCCTCCACTTT. It is translated as CASSRDISYNSPLHF. Drawing the rest from reference TRBV5-1 and TRBJ1-6, the complete variable domain is KAGVTQTPRYLIKTRGQQVTLSCSPISGHRSVSWYQQTPGQGLQFLFEYFSETQRNKGNFPGRFSGRQFSNSRSEMNVSTLELGDSALYLCASSRDISYNSPLHFGNGTRLTVT.

This clonotype has ten or more counts. The chain combines TRBV6-4 with TRBJ1-5, with D perhaps matching TRBD1 (5 bases). Germline V gene data show CDR1 as MRHNA and CDR2 as SNTAGT. The CDR3 length is 18 residues. Trimming left V 5 bases short and J 2 bases short, with 22 bases between. The CDR3 sequence: CASSPSPPGRSRNQPQHF. DNA of the CDR3: TGTGCCAGCAGTCCTTCTCCTCCGGGACGGTCCCGCAATCAGCCCCAGCATTTT.

In this sample, this clonotype turned up many times. The chain recombines TRBV2 with TRBJ1-1, with 8 bases identical to TRBD1. Germline trimming cut 4 bases from V and 10 bases from J; bases unmatched to any gene: 2. This CDR3 region has 11 residues. Germline V CDR1 and CDR2: SNHLY, FYNNEI. The DNA of the CDR3 is TGTGCCAGCAGTGTTGACAGGGGAGCTTTCTTT. This encodes CASSVDRGAFF.

This clonotype was seen ten or more times. V gene TRBV6-4 combines with J gene TRBJ2-4; 7 positions match TRBD1. J gave up 0 bases and V 8 bases, and 22 bases lay outside the gene matches. The germline V gene encodes CDR1 MRHNA and CDR2 SNTAGT. The CDR3 runs to 20 residues. CDR3 in amino acids: CASALQAGTDGEIAKNIQYF. CDR3 nucleotides: TGTGCCAGCGCCCTACAAGCCGGGACAGACGGCGAGATAGCCAAAAACATTCAGTACTTC.

This clonotype was recorded at least ten times. The chain employs TRBV27 and TRBJ1-2; possibly TRBD1 for D (5 bases). The CDR3 sequence is 13 residues long. Germline V gene data show CDR1 as MNHEY and CDR2 as SMNVEV (reference sequence). The V end was cut by 3 bases, the J end by 4 bases, with 9 bases between. The CDR3 DNA sequence: TGTGCCAGCAGTTTTAGGGGAGGCTATGGCTACACCTTC. It specifies CASSFRGGYGYTF.

This clonotype showed up many times. The chain employs TRBV7-8 and TRBJ2-5; TRBD1 or TRBD2 may be the D gene (5 bases each). Trimming took 1 base from V and 5 from J, leaving 8 bases between them. Germline CDR1 reads SGHVS; CDR2 reads FQNEAQ. CDR3 length: 13 amino acids. The CDR3 is CASSLGDPETQYF. In nucleotides, the CDR3 is TGTGCCAGCAGCTTAGGGGACCCGGAGACCCAGTACTTC. Using reference TRBV7-8 and TRBJ2-5 for the parts outside the CDR3, the full variable domain is GAGVSQSPRYKVAKRGQDVALRCDPISGHVSLFWYQQALGQGPEFLTYFQNEAQLDKSGLPSDRFFAERPEGSVSTLKIQRTQQEDSAVYLCASSLGDPETQYFGPGTRLLVL.

This clonotype was seen many times. The chain recombines TRBV7-2 with TRBJ2-7; D call uncertain. The V gene's germline CDR1 is SGHTA and CDR2 FQGNSA. V was cut by 0 bases and J by 0 bases, with 6 bases left in between. The CDR3 totals 14 residues. The CDR3 nucleotides read TGTGCCAGCAGCTTAGCAAGGAGCTCCTACGAGCAGTACTTC. Translation gives CASSLARSSYEQYF. The full variable domain, in which reference TRBV7-2 and TRBJ2-7 provide the parts outside the CDR3, is GAGVSQSPSNKVTEKGKDVELRCDPISGHTALYWYRQSLGQGLEFLIYFQGNSAPDKSGLPSDRFSAERTGGSVSTLTIQRTQQEDSAVYLCASSLARSSYEQYFGPGTRLTVT.

The table lists this clonotype with many counts. This chain links TRBV13 with TRBJ2-2; 14 nucleotides match TRBD2. CDR1 is PRHDT and CDR2 is FYEKMQ in the germline V gene (reference sequence). The trim removed 5 bases at V and 5 bases at J, leaving 16 bases unmatched. This CDR3 has 20 amino acids. CDR3 residues: CASSLGTSGSHTPRTGELFF. In DNA form, the CDR3 reads TGTGCCAGCAGCCTCGGGACTAGCGGGAGCCACACGCCGAGGACCGGGGAGCTGTTTTTT. The whole variable domain, filled in from reference TRBV13 and TRBJ2-2, reads AAGVIQSPRHLIKEKRETATLKCYPIPRHDTVYWYQQGPGQDPQFLISFYEKMQSDKGSIPDRFSAQQFSDYHSELNMSSLELGDSALYFCASSLGTSGSHTPRTGELFFGEGSRLTVL.

Ten or more counts support this clonotype. V gene TRBV12-3 or TRBV12-4 combines with J gene TRBJ2-5; perhaps D is TRBD1 or TRBD2 (6 bases each). The CDR3 runs to 16 residues. The V end was cut by 5 bases, the J end by 3 bases, with 19 bases between. This chain's CDR3 is CASSVLRWGAKETQYF. In nucleotides, the CDR3 is TGTGCCAGCAGTGTACTAAGGTGGGGGGCAAAAGAGACCCAGTACTTC.

This clonotype has at least ten counts. This chain connects TRBV7-2 to TRBJ1-2; D unresolved. V was pared by 5 bases and J by 5 bases, with 9 bases between. Germline-derived CDR1 and CDR2 are SGHTA and FQGNSA. The CDR3 is 12 residues long. CDR3 DNA: TGTGCCAGCAGCCCAGCGGTTTATGGCTACACCTTC. Its translation is CASSPAVYGYTF.

This clonotype was picked up many times. J is TRBJ2-7 and V is TRBV27; 7 nucleotides agree with TRBD1. The V gene end was trimmed by 1 base and the J gene end by 2 bases; junction bases not matched to a gene: 14. The CDR3 sequence is 18 residues long. CDR1 MNHEY and CDR2 SMNVEV come from the germline V gene (reference sequence). CDR3 loop: CASSLYWAMDRRPYEQYF. The CDR3 DNA reads as TGTGCCAGCAGTTTATATTGGGCCATGGACAGGCGTCCCTACGAGCAGTACTTC.

At least ten counts were recorded for this clonotype. The rearrangement uses TRBV28 and TRBJ1-1; D gene ambiguous. The germline V gene has CDR1 MDHEN and CDR2 SYDVKM. V lost 5 bases, J lost 2 bases, and 6 bases lay in between. This CDR3 spans 12 amino acids. The chain's CDR3 is CASSDTNTEAFF. Written as DNA, the CDR3 is TGTGCCAGCAGTGACACTAACACTGAAGCTTTCTTT.

This clonotype was seen ten or more times. The rearrangement uses TRBV5-1 and TRBJ2-5; D unresolved. CDR1 and CDR2 (germline): SGHRS, YFSETQ. Deletions cut 3 bases from V and 5 bases from J, with 11 bases between. The CDR3 has 13 amino acids. The CDR3 region has the DNA TGCGCCAGCAGCTCAACCCCTCAGGAGACCCAGTACTTC. Translation gives CASSSTPQETQYF. The whole variable domain, filled in from reference TRBV5-1 and TRBJ2-5, reads KAGVTQTPRYLIKTRGQQVTLSCSPISGHRSVSWYQQTPGQGLQFLFEYFSETQRNKGNFPGRFSGRQFSNSRSEMNVSTLELGDSALYLCASSSTPQETQYFGPGTRLLVL.

This clonotype was seen many times. The chain combines TRBV7-2 with TRBJ1-6, with D uncertain. V shed 0 bases and J shed 7 bases, with 16 bases lying between them. The germline V gene has CDR1 SGHTA and CDR2 FQGNSA. CDR3 size: 17 residues. The CDR3 DNA follows: TGTGCCAGCAGCTTAGCGCTTTCTCGGAACCGGAATTCACCCCTCCACTTT. It yields the protein CASSLALSRNRNSPLHF.

This clonotype was counted at least ten times. The chain couples TRBV9 to TRBJ2-1, with D unresolved. The length of the CDR3 is 12 residues. Trimming took off 3 bases at V and 3 bases at J, with 4 bases between the two ends. From germline, CDR1 is SGDLS and CDR2 YYNGEE. The DNA for the CDR3 is TGTGCCAGCAGCGCGGGCTACAATGAGCAGTTCTTC. As protein: CASSAGYNEQFF. Filled out from reference TRBV9 and TRBJ2-1, the complete variable domain reads DSGVTQTPKHLITATGQRVTLRCSPRSGDLSVYWYQQSLDQGLQFLIQYYNGEERAKGNILERFSAQQFPDLHSELNLSSLELGDSALYFCASSAGYNEQFFGPGTRLTVL.